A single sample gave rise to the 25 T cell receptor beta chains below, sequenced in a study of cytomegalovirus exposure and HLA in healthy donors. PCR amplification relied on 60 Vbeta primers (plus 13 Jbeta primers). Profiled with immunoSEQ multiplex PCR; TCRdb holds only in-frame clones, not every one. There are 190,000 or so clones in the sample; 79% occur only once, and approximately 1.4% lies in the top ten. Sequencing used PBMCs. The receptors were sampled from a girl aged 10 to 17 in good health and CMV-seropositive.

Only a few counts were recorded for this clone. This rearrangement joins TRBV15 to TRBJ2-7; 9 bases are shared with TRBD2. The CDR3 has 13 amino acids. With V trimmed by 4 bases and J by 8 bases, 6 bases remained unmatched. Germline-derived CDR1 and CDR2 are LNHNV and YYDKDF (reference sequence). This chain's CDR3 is CATSIGLARQQYF. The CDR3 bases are TGTGCCACCAGCATAGGACTAGCGCGACAGCAGTACTTC. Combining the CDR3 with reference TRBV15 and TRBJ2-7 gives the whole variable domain DAMVIQNPRYQVTQFGKPVTLSCSQTLNHNVMYWYQQKSSQAPKLLFHYYDKDFNNEADTPDNFQSRRPNTSFCFLDIRSPGLGDTAMYLCATSIGLARQQYFGPGTRLTVT.

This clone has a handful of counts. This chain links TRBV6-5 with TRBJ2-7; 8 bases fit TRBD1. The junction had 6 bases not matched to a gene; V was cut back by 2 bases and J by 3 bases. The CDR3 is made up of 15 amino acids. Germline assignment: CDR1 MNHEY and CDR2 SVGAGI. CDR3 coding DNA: TGTGCCAGCAGTTACCAAGCGGACAGGGACTACGAGCAGTACTTC. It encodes CASSYQADRDYEQYF.

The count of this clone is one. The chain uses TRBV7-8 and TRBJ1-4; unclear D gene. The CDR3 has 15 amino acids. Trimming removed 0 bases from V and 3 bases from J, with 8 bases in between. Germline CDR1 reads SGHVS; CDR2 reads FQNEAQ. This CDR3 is CASSLAGFPNEKLFF. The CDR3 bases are TGTGCCAGCAGCTTAGCCGGGTTTCCTAATGAAAAACTGTTTTTT.

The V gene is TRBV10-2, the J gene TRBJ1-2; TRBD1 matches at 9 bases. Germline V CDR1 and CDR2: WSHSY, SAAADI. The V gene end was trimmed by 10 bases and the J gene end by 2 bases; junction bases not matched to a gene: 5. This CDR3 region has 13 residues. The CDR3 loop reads CATWTGENYGYTF. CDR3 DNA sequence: TGCGCCACCTGGACAGGGGAGAACTATGGCTACACCTTC.

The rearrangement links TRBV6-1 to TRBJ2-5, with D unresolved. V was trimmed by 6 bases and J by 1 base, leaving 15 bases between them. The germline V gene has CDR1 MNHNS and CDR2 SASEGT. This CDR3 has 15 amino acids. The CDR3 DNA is TGTGCCAGCAGCATGCGGCGTGCTGCCCAAGAGACCCAGTACTTC. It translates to CASSMRRAAQETQYF.

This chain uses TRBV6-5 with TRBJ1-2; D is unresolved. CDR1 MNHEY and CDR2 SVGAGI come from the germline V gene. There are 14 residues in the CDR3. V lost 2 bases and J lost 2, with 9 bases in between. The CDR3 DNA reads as TGTGCCAGCAGTTACGTCGGTACCAACTATGGCTACACCTTC. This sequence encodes CASSYVGTNYGYTF.

The CDR3 DNA reads TGTGCCAGCTCAGGACAGGGCTCCTACGAGCAGTACTTC. It translates to CASSGQGSYEQYF. J is TRBJ2-7 and V is TRBV18; 8 bases map to TRBD1. The germline gives CDR1 KGHSH, CDR2 LQKENI. The CDR3 is 13 residues long. V was clipped by 5 bases and J by 0 bases; unmatched bases: 0.

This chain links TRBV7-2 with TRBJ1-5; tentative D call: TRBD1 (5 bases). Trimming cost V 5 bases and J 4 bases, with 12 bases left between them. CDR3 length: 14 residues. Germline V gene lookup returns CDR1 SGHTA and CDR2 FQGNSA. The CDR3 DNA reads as TGTGCCAGCAGCCGCCACAGGTCAAATCAGCCCCAGCATTTT. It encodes CASSRHRSNQPQHF.

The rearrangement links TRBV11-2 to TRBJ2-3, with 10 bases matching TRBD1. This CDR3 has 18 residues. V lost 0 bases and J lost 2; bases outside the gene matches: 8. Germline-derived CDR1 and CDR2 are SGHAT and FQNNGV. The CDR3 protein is CASSLDMLGQGYTDTQYF. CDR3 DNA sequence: TGTGCCAGCAGCTTAGATATGTTGGGACAGGGGTACACAGATACGCAGTATTTT.

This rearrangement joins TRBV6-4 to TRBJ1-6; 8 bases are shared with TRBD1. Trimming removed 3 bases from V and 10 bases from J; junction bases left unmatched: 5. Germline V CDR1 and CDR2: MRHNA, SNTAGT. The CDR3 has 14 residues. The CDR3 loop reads CASSEFRGRSPLHF. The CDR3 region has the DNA TGTGCCAGCAGTGAATTCAGGGGGCGATCACCCCTCCACTTT.

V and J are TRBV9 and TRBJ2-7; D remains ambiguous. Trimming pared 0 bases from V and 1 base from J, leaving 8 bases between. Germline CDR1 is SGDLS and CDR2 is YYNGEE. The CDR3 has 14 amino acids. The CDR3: CASSVDPGSYEQYF. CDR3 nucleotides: TGTGCCAGCAGCGTAGATCCCGGTTCCTACGAGCAGTACTTC.

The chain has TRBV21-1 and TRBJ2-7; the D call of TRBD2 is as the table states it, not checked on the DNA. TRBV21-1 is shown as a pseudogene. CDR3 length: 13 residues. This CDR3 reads CASRDLRLYEQYF. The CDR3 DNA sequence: TGTGCCAGCAGGGACTTAAGGCTATACGAGCAGTACTTC.

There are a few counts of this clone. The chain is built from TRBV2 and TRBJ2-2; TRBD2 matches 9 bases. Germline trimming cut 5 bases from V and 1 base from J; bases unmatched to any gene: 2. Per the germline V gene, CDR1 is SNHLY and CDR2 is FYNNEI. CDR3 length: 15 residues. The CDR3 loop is CASSPSGENTGELFF. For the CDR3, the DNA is TGTGCCAGCAGTCCTAGCGGGGAGAACACCGGGGAGCTGTTTTTT.

Here the CDR3 DNA reads TGCGCCAGCAGCCAACCGGGACTAGCGGGGGGTAACAATGAGCAGTTCTTC. It translates to CASSQPGLAGGNNEQFF. This chain uses TRBV4-1 with TRBJ2-1; TRBD2 aligns across 15 bases. The V segment lost 2 bases and the J segment 5 bases; nucleotides outside the gene matches: 4. Germline V gene sequence: CDR1 MGHRA, CDR2 YSYEKL. The CDR3 totals 17 residues.

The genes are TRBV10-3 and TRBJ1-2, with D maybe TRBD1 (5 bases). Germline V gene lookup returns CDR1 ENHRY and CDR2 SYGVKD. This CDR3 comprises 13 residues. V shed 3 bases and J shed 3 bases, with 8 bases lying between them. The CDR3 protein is CAISDDSDYGYTF. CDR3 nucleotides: TGTGCCATCAGTGACGACAGCGACTATGGCTACACCTTC.

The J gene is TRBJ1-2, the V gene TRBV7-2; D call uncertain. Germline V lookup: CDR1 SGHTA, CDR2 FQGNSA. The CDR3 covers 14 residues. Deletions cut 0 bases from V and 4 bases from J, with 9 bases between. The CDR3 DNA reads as TGTGCCAGCAGCTTAGCTGCGGAAGTCTATGGCTACACCTTC. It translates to CASSLAAEVYGYTF.

The CDR3 DNA reads TGTGCCATCAGTGGGACTAGCGGACCCTTTAGTAGCACAGATACGCAGTATTTT. This encodes CAISGTSGPFSSTDTQYF. V gene TRBV10-3 combines with J gene TRBJ2-3; 10 bases line up with TRBD2. Germline V gene data show CDR1 as ENHRY and CDR2 as SYGVKD. The length of the CDR3 is 18 residues. V dropped 4 bases and J dropped 0; count of bases not matched to a gene: 10.

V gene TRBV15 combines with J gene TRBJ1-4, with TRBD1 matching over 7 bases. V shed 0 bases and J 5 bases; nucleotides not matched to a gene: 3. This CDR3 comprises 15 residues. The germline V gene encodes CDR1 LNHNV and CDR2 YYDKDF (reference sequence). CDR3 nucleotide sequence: TGTGCCACCAGCAGAGATCCAGGGGGGAATGAAAAACTGTTTTTT. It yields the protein CATSRDPGGNEKLFF.

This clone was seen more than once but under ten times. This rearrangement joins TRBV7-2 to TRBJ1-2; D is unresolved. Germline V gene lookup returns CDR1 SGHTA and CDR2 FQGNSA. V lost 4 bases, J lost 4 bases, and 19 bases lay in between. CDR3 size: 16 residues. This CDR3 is CASSSHPRAEGYGYTF. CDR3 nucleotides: TGTGCCAGCAGCTCCCACCCGAGGGCAGAAGGCTATGGCTACACCTTC.

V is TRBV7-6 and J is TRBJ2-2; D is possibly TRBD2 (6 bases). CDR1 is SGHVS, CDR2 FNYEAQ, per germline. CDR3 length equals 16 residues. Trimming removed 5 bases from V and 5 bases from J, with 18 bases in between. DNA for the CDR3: TGTGCCAGCAGCATCAGTCCGGGGGAAAGGACCGGGGAGCTGTTTTTT. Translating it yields CASSISPGERTGELFF.

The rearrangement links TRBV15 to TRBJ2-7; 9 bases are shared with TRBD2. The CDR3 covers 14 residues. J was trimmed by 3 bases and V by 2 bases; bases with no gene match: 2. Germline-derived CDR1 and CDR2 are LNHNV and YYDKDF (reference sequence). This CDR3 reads CATSRYSGGYEQYF. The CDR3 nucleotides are TGTGCCACCAGCAGATATAGCGGGGGCTACGAGCAGTACTTC.

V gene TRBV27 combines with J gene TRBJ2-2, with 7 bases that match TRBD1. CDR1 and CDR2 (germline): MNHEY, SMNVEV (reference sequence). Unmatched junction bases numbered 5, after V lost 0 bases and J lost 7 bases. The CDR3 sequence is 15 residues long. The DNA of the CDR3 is TGTGCCAGCAGTTTATCGAGACAGGGCGGCGGGGAGCTGTTTTTT. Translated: CASSLSRQGGGELFF.

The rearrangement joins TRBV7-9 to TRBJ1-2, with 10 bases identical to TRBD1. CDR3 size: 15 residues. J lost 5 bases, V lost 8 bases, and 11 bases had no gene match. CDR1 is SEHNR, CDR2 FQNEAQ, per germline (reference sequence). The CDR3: CASGPGQGFWYGYTF. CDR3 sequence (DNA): TGTGCCAGCGGACCGGGACAGGGGTTTTGGTATGGCTACACCTTC.

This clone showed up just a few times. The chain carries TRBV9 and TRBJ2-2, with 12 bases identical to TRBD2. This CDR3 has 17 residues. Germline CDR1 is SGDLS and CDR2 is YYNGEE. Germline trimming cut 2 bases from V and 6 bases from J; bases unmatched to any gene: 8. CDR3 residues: CASSVRTSGAISGELFF. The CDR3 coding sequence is TGTGCCAGCAGCGTGAGGACTAGCGGGGCGATTTCCGGGGAGCTGTTTTTT. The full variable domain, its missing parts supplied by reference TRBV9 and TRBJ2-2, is DSGVTQTPKHLITATGQRVTLRCSPRSGDLSVYWYQQSLDQGLQFLIQYYNGEERAKGNILERFSAQQFPDLHSELNLSSLELGDSALYFCASSVRTSGAISGELFFGEGSRLTVL.

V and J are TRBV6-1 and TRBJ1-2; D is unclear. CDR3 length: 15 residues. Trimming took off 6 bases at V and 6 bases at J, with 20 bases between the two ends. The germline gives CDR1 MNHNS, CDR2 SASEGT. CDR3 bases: TGTGCCAGCAGCCCTTCCCTCCGGGAGCGCGATGGCTACACCTTC. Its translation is CASSPSLRERDGYTF.